Listed here is a single T cell receptor (beta chain). The data are from a study of OX40 agonist ivuxolimab in advanced cancers. Clones were read by immunoSEQ multiplex PCR, and TCRdb kept only the in-frame ones, dropping some. The table has about 19,000 clones, around 90% seen once. This CDR3 has 12 amino acids. Trimming removed 3 bases from V and 8 bases from J; junction bases left unmatched: 1. Per the germline V gene, CDR1 is LGHNA and CDR2 is YSLEER. The chain carries TRBV4-3 and TRBJ2-1, with 7 bases identical to TRBD1. The starting material was CD4+ or CD8+ T cells sorted from blood, obtained in a trial of the OX40 agonist ivuxolimab. This receptor was identified in an adult with an advanced solid tumor such as melanoma, head and neck, liver or kidney cancer. The CDR3 bases are TGCGCCAGCAGCCACACAGGGGATGAGCAGTTCTTC. This translates into CASSHTGDEQFF.